This TCR beta chain came from a study of beta chain features in type 1 diabetes. Whole-study context: Patients did not differ from healthy donors in age, gender or cell yield.

This clone was observed a handful of times. Its antigen is not known. V shed 4 bases and J shed 0 bases, with 12 bases lying between them. The V gene's germline CDR1 is SGHRS and CDR2 YFSETQ. The CDR3 length is 15 residues. Every donor had blood drawn once into heparin, around 120 mL on average. Study-wide results and caveats: HLA influence on TCRB rearrangement stayed unresolved here. Moderately but significantly shorter TCRB CDR3s were found in Type 1 diabetes patients in all four CD4+ subsets.

Of the isolated RNA, all was reverse transcribed, and so the sequenced material was expressed TCRB transcripts. Clones were read by immunoSEQ multiplex PCR, and TCRdb kept only the in-frame ones, dropping some. Counted here are hundreds of thousands of clones, 15% to 17% occurring once; the ten biggest clones make up around 0.1%. The chain carries TRBV5-1 and TRBJ2-3; D unresolved. Sequencing was performed on naive CD4+ T cells from blood. The TCR comes from a man aged 18-30 years in good health. Here the CDR3 reads CASSPSRSSTDTQYF. The CDR3 DNA reads TGCGCCAGCAGCCCCTCGAGGAGCAGCACAGATACGCAGTATTTT.